These T cell receptor beta chains were read from a single sample in a study of blood T cell repertoires in COVID-19. Produced via immunoSEQ multiplex PCR; TCRdb's table is partial and in-frame only. The profile shows 80,000 to 100,000 clones, about 86% of them singletons. Specimen: peripheral blood. The receptors shown here come from a woman aged 55-69 years in a cohort sampled during active or convalescent COVID-19. CDR3s include the opening cysteine and the closing phenylalanine or tryptophan. A D gene is named only where the DNA matches it firmly. Size is omitted from some rows. Given values are once, few, many or a class for expanded clones.

j_gene	len	v_gene	abundance	d_gene	CDR3aa	CDR3nt
TRBJ1-1	16	TRBV11-1	NA	TRBD1	CASSPRTGRRDTEAFF	TGTGCCAGCAGCCCCAGGACAGGGAGACGGGACACTGAAGCTTTCTTT
TRBJ1-5	14	TRBV2	once	NA	CASTGSYSNQPQHF	TGTGCCAGTACAGGGTCTTATAGCAATCAGCCCCAGCATTTT
TRBJ1-5	17	TRBV27	NA	TRBD1	CASSPGTGGSSNQPQHF	TGTGCCAGCAGTCCCGGGACAGGGGGCAGTAGCAATCAGCCCCAGCATTTT
TRBJ2-2	14	TRBV2	once	NA	CASIRSPNTGELFF	TGTGCCAGCATTAGATCCCCCAACACCGGGGAGCTGTTTTTT
TRBJ1-5	14	TRBV18	NA	TRBD1	CASSPQGAIQPQHF	TGTGCCAGCTCACCGCAGGGGGCGATTCAGCCCCAGCATTTT
TRBJ2-3	15	TRBV27	few	TRBD1	CASSLRDRDPDTQYF	TGTGCCAGCAGTTTACGGGACAGGGATCCAGATACGCAGTATTTT
TRBJ2-7	11	TRBV29-1	NA	NA	CSVGKRHEQYF	TGCAGCGTTGGGAAGCGCCACGAGCAGTACTTC
TRBJ1-2	15	TRBV9	few	NA	CASSVEGSSPYGYTF	TGTGCCAGCAGCGTAGAGGGGTCCTCCCCCTATGGCTACACCTTC
TRBJ2-7	12	TRBV3-1/TRBV3-2	NA	TRBD1	CAAATGPYEQYF	TGTGCAGCGGCGACAGGGCCCTACGAGCAGTACTTC
TRBJ1-4	16	TRBV7-9	NA	NA	CASSQPGGSLGGKLFF	TGTGCCAGCAGCCAGCCTGGGGGGTCCCTCGGTGGGAAACTGTTTTTT
TRBJ1-5	14	TRBV27	NA	TRBD1	CASSLNRGQRAQHF	TGTGCCAGCAGTCTGAACAGGGGGCAGAGGGCCCAGCATTTT
TRBJ1-2	14	TRBV28	NA	TRBD1	CASSPGQGFYGYTF	TGTGCCAGCAGTCCGGGACAGGGGTTCTATGGCTACACCTTC
TRBJ2-1	14	TRBV3-1/TRBV3-2	NA	NA	CASSQSGSYNEQFF	TGTGCCAGCAGCCAATCGGGCTCCTACAATGAGCAGTTCTTC
TRBJ2-7	14	TRBV19	NA	NA	CASSIGGRRYEQYF	TGTGCCAGTAGTATAGGGGGCAGGCGCTACGAGCAGTACTTC
TRBJ1-2	15	TRBV5-1	NA	TRBD1	CASSLDRGRYYGYTF	TGCGCCAGCAGCTTGGACAGGGGGCGGTACTATGGCTACACCTTC
TRBJ1-5	15	TRBV18	NA	NA	CASSPSTYSNQPQHF	TGTGCCAGCTCACCGTCCACCTATAGCAATCAGCCCCAGCATTTT
TRBJ1-2	13	TRBV12-3/TRBV12-4	NA	NA	CASSFGAFRGYTF	TGTGCCAGCAGTTTCGGAGCATTTAGGGGCTACACCTTC
TRBJ2-5	15	TRBV19	NA	TRBD2	CASSPGRAKSGAQYF	TGTGCCAGTAGTCCAGGGAGGGCCAAGTCGGGGGCCCAGTACTTC
TRBJ1-1	13	TRBV3-1/TRBV3-2	NA	NA	CASSSGGGTEAFF	TGTGCCAGCAGTTCGGGGGGAGGCACTGAAGCTTTCTTT
TRBJ1-5	15	TRBV7-2	few	TRBD1	CASSLATGFKQPQHF	TGTGCCAGCAGCTTAGCGACAGGGTTTAAGCAGCCCCAGCATTTT
TRBJ1-1	12	TRBV2	NA	NA	CASRQGWAEAFF	TGTGCCAGCAGGCAGGGGTGGGCTGAAGCTTTCTTT
TRBJ2-5	15	TRBV19	once	TRBD2	CASSPSGGGRETQYF	TGTGCCAGTAGTCCTAGCGGGGGTGGACGAGAGACCCAGTACTTC
TRBJ2-5	16	TRBV7-2	NA	NA	CASSRDPGVTQETQYF	TGTGCCAGCAGCCGCGATCCGGGGGTCACACAAGAGACCCAGTACTTC
TRBJ2-7	13	TRBV29-1	NA	TRBD1	CSVRTGVTYEQYF	TGCAGCGTTAGAACAGGGGTAACCTACGAGCAGTACTTC